One sample yielded the 17 T cell receptor beta chains listed below, sequenced in a study of blood T cells in healthy people across ages. Primers used in a second PCR of about 6 to 11 cycles were a sample-barcoded 5' primer and a J-beta primer mix. TCRdb reprocessed the 5' RACE reads with MiXCR, giving one entry per CDR3 protein. The sample contains over 500,000 distinct CDR3 sequences, around 52% of which appear only once. The sample consisted of blood. All receptors come from a woman aged 80 or older in good health.

Turning to this clonotype: Just one base apart from a much larger clone, this may be a read error. The chain couples TRBV30 to TRBJ2-1; D is perhaps TRBD1 or TRBD2 (5 bases each). This CDR3 comprises 15 residues. Germline-derived CDR1 and CDR2 are GTSNPN and SVGIG (reference sequence). The V and J ends lost 5 bases and 8 bases respectively, with 22 bases between them. Here the CDR3 reads CAWYREGQKTDEQFF. CDR3 DNA: TGTGCCTGGTACCGTGAGGGGCAAAAAACCGATGAGCAGTTCTTC.

V gene TRBV29-1 combines with J gene TRBJ2-6, with D hard to call. Per germline, CDR1 SQVTM and CDR2 ANQGSEA. With 5 bases removed from V and 2 bases from J, the gap between germline ends came to 13 bases. The CDR3 extends over 15 amino acids. CDR3 amino acids: CSVLPGRAGANVLTF. The CDR3 DNA is TGCAGCGTTCTGCCCGGGCGCGCTGGGGCCAACGTCCTGACTTTC. Full variable domain (rest looked up from reference TRBV29-1 and TRBJ2-6): SAVISQKPSRDICQRGTSLTIQCQVDSQVTMMFWYRQQPGQSLTLIATANQGSEATYESGFVIDKFPISRPNLTFSTLTVSNMSPEDSSIYLCSVLPGRAGANVLTFGAGSRLTVL.

The chain joins TRBV10-3 to TRBJ2-1, with TRBD2 as a possible D gene (6 bases). The CDR3 length is 16 residues. Germline V lookup: CDR1 ENHRY, CDR2 SYGVKD. Trimming shortened V by 10 bases and J by 0 bases, and 19 bases separated the two germline ends. CDR3 amino acids: CASLPGLASSYNEQFF. CDR3 coding DNA: TGTGCCAGCTTACCGGGACTCGCTAGCTCCTACAATGAGCAGTTCTTC.

This clonotype was recorded many times. The J gene is TRBJ2-3, the V gene TRBV12-3 or TRBV12-4, with D perhaps TRBD1 or TRBD2 (5 bases each). The CDR3 contains 14 residues. Trimming took off 6 bases at V and 0 bases at J, with 10 bases between the two ends. The CDR3 loop reads CASSRDGSTDTQYF. CDR3 in DNA: TGTGCCAGCAGCCGGGACGGTAGCACAGATACGCAGTATTTT.

Details on this clonotype: A much more abundant neighbour one base away suggests this may be a read error. The chain combines TRBV12-3 or TRBV12-4 with TRBJ2-7, with 9 positions matching TRBD1. The J call could be wrong; TRBJ2-5 is a better fit for the DNA end. This CDR3 has 15 residues. The CDR3: CASSLGTGVRETQYF. CDR3 sequence (DNA): TGTGCCAGCAGTTTAGGGACAGGGGTTCGAGAGACCCAGTACTTC.

This clonotype was counted a single time. A much larger clonotype is one base distant, so this may be a read error. The chain recombines TRBV12-3 or TRBV12-4 with TRBJ2-5; D possibly corresponds to TRBD1 (5 bases). The CDR3 consists of 13 residues. Trimming took 4 bases from V and 11 from J, leaving 17 bases between them. CDR3: CASSWNRNNEQYF. The DNA of the CDR3 is TGTGCCAGCAGTTGGAACAGGAACAATGAGCAGTACTTC.

A remark on this clonotype: Its ends do not fully match the called genes, so a read error is possible. The rearrangement joins TRBV3-1 to TRBJ1-1; 7 nucleotides match TRBD1. Germline V gene sequence: CDR1 LGHDT, CDR2 YNNKEL (reference sequence). This CDR3 comprises 16 residues. DNA for the CDR3: TGTGCCGGCAGCCAATACTCGAAGGGGGGACAGTCTGAAGCTTTCTTT. As protein: CAGSQYSKGGQSEAFF.

Comments on this clonotype: A much larger clone differs by one base, so this may be a read error. The chain uses TRBV20-1 and TRBJ1-2; D remains unclear. The CDR3 runs to 13 residues. With 6 bases removed from V and 0 bases from J, the gap between germline ends came to 11 bases. Germline CDR1 DFQATT, CDR2 SNEGSKA (reference sequence). This CDR3 is CSAMVRTNYGYTF. The CDR3 bases are TGCAGTGCCATGGTCAGGACTAACTATGGCTACACCTTC.

This clonotype was seen a handful of times. This may come from a read error, since a much larger clone is one base off. The chain combines TRBV3-1 with TRBJ1-2; perhaps TRBD1 as D (5 bases). The CDR3 runs to 14 residues. Germline CDR1 is LGHDT and CDR2 is YNNKEL (reference sequence). The CDR3 DNA follows: TGTGCCAGCAGCCAAGATTATACAGGCTATGGCTACATCTTC. Amino acid sequence: CASSQDYTGYGYIF.

The V and J genes are TRBV9 and TRBJ2-3, with a possible D match to TRBD2 (6 bases). The CDR3 loop spans 16 amino acids. Per germline, CDR1 SGDLS and CDR2 YYNGEE. V shed 6 bases and J shed 4 bases, with 21 bases lying between them. The CDR3 DNA sequence: TGTGCCAGCAACGCCCGGGGTGCGGGATTCTCAGATACGCAGTATTTT. Translating gives CASNARGAGFSDTQYF.

In its sample, this clonotype was seen once. This could be a read error, since a much larger clone is one nucleotide away. The CDR3 sequence: CASSSRTSREQFF. The CDR3 nucleotides are TGTGCCAGCAGCTCCAGGACTAGTCGTGAGCAGTTCTTC. The chain has TRBV7-6 and TRBJ2-1; TRBD2 matches 7 bases. Germline assignment: CDR1 SGHVS and CDR2 FNYEAQ. The length of the CDR3 is 13 residues. Losses at the gene ends were 4 bases for V and 9 bases for J; bases not matched to a gene: 6.

This clonotype showed up just a few times. A much larger clone sits a single nucleotide away, making a read error possible. The chain joins TRBV28 to TRBJ2-3; D may be TRBD2 (5 bases). From germline, CDR1 is MDHEN and CDR2 SYDVKM. V lost 6 bases and J 0 bases, leaving 10 bases between the germline ends. The CDR3 loop spans 14 amino acids. The CDR3 sequence: CASRPRGSTDTQYF. As DNA, the CDR3 is TGTGCCAGCAGACCCAGAGGGAGCACAGATACGCAGTATTTT.

Concerning this clonotype: This may be a read error, as it is one base from a much larger clone. The rearrangement uses TRBV5-1 and TRBJ2-4; D may be TRBD2 (6 bases). The CDR3 covers 13 residues. Germline V gene data show CDR1 as SGHRS and CDR2 as YFSETQ. CDR3 DNA sequence: TGCGCCAGCGGCTTGGAGGGTGAGGGATCCAAGTACTTC. It translates to CASGLEGEGSKYF.

This clonotype was detected only a few times. The rearrangement links TRBV29-1 to TRBJ1-2, with D maybe TRBD1 (5 bases). CDR3 size: 11 residues. The germline gives CDR1 SQVTM, CDR2 ANQGSEA. The V gene lost 4 bases and the J gene lost 7 bases, with 10 bases spanning the gap. Here the CDR3 reads CSVGTPAGYTF. The CDR3 DNA is TGCAGCGTTGGGACACCCGCTGGCTACACCTTC.

This clonotype was observed a handful of times. V usage is TRBV24-1 and J usage is TRBJ2-1; no reliable D call. Germline CDR1 reads KGHDR; CDR2 reads SFDVKD. V was clipped by 1 base and J by 7 bases, with 4 bases between them. The CDR3 has 12 residues. CDR3 bases: TGTGCCACCAGTGATTTCGGTAATGAGCAGTTCTTC. This codes for CATSDFGNEQFF.

As concerns this clonotype: It may be a read error: a sequence one base away is much more abundant. The gene calls are TRBV5-1 and TRBJ2-5, with D possibly matching TRBD2 (6 bases). The CDR3 contains 15 residues. Germline V gene sequence: CDR1 SGHRS, CDR2 YFSETQ. Trimming took off 4 bases at V and 11 bases at J, with 24 bases between the two ends. Here the CDR3 reads CASSTTPTDYNEQYF. The CDR3 coding sequence is TGCGCCAGCAGCACCACTCCCACGGACTACAATGAGCAGTACTTC.

This clonotype was counted a few times. V is TRBV27 and J is TRBJ2-1, with D possibly TRBD2 on 6 matching bases. Trimming stripped 1 base from V and 5 bases from J, with 12 bases between. The CDR3 extends over 15 amino acids. Germline-derived CDR1 and CDR2 are MNHEY and SMNVEV (reference sequence). CDR3 in DNA: TGTGCCAGCAGTTTATGGTATAAGCGGGACAATGAGCAGTTCTTC. It codes for CASSLWYKRDNEQFF.